This paragraph covers one T cell receptor beta chain sequence. CDR3 size: 13 residues. Germline CDR1 is LNHNV and CDR2 is YYDKDF (reference sequence). The germline V and J ends were trimmed by 5 bases and 1 base, with 8 bases remaining between them. This entry comes from a study of CD8 T cells in Susac syndrome. After extraction with the RNeasy kit, about 0.45 to 1 ug of the RNA was reverse transcribed using random hexamers. MiXCR, applied by TCRdb to the immunoSEQ multiplex PCR reads, yields one record per CDR3 protein. This sample yields about 120,000 distinct CDR3 sequences, of which 85% to 95% are seen a single time; about 0.087% belongs to the top ten.

The sequenced sample was CD4+ T cells from PBMCs. The sequence was obtained from a human donor with multiple sclerosis. The rearrangement joins TRBV15 to TRBJ1-1; D gene unclear. In DNA, the CDR3 is TGTGCCACCAGCCCCCGGGGGAACACTGAAGCTTTCTTT. It translates to CATSPRGNTEAFF.